This T cell receptor beta chain was captured in a study of T cell responses to AZD1222 COVID-19 vaccine. Turning to the study itself: Second-dose timings of about 4 or about 12 weeks were pooled.

Study conclusions and caveats: There were mostly white British donors and more females than males, and clonal diversity was possibly underestimated. Without day 14 samples, only post-peak T cell repertoires were studied. Targets within unmutated variant regions were reportedly found for nearly half of spike-specific TCRs.

This clone was detected once. What it binds is unknown. Repertoires were generated with immunoSEQ multiplex PCR, while TCRdb's copy carries only in-frame clones and drops some. This table holds fewer than 150,000 clones, more than 85% found once. This sequence originates from an adult in good health. The sample consisted of peripheral blood, taken on day 0 of AZD1222 vaccination.

For the CDR3, the DNA is TGTGCCAGCAGCGTAGGCAGCCAACTCAATCAGCCCCAGCATTTT. This codes for CASSVGSQLNQPQHF. The chain couples TRBV9 to TRBJ1-5; D is undetermined. Germline-derived CDR1 and CDR2 are SGDLS and YYNGEE. Trimming cost V 0 bases and J 3 bases, with 10 bases left between them. CDR3 length equals 15 residues. The variable domain in full, with the rest retrieved from reference TRBV9 and TRBJ1-5, is DSGVTQTPKHLITATGQRVTLRCSPRSGDLSVYWYQQSLDQGLQFLIQYYNGEERAKGNILERFSAQQFPDLHSELNLSSLELGDSALYFCASSVGSQLNQPQHFGDGTRLSIL.